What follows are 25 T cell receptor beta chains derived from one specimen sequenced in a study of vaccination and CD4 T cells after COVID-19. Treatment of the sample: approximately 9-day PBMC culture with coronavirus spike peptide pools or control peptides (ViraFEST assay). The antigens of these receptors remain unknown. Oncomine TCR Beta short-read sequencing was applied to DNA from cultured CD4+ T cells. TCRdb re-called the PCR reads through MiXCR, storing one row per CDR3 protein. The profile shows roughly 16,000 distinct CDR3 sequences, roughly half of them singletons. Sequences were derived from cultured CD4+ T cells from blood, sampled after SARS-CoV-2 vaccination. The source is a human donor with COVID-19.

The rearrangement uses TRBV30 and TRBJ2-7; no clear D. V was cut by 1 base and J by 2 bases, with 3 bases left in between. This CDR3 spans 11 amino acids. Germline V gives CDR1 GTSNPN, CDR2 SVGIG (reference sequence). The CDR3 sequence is CAWSGTYEQYF. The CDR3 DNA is TGTGCCTGGAGTGGAACCTACGAGCAGTACTTC.

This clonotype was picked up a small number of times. CDR3 amino acids: CATSQPNTGELFF. In nucleotides, the CDR3 is TGTGCCACCAGTCAACCGAACACCGGGGAGCTGTTTTTT. The chain is built from TRBV24-1 and TRBJ2-2; D is undetermined. Germline CDR1 is KGHDR and CDR2 is SFDVKD. Trimming removed 6 bases from V and 0 bases from J, with 4 bases in between. The CDR3 length is 13 residues.

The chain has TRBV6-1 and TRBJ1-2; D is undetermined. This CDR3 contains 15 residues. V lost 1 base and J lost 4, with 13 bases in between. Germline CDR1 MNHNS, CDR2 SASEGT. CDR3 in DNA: TGTGCCAGCAGTGAAGGGTCCAGTAGAATCTATGGCTACACCTTC. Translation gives CASSEGSSRIYGYTF.

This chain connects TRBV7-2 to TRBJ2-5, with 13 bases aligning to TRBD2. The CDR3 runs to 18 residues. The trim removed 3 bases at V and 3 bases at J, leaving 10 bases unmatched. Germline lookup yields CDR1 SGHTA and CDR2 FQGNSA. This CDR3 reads CASSLGTSGVNQKETQYF. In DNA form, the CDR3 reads TGTGCCAGCAGCTTGGGGACTAGCGGGGTCAACCAAAAAGAGACCCAGTACTTC.

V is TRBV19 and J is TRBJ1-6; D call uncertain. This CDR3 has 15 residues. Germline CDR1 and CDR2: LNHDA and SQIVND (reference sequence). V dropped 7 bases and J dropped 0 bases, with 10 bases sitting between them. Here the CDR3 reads CASNPGISYNSPLHF. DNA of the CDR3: TGTGCCAGTAACCCCGGGATCTCCTATAATTCACCCCTCCACTTT.

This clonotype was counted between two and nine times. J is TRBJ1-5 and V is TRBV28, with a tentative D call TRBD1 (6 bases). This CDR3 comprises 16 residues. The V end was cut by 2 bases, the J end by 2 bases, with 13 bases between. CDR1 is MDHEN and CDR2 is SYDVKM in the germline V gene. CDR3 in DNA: TGTGCCAGCAGTTTACGGGGGGGCTGGGGCAATCAGCCCCAGCATTTT. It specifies CASSLRGGWGNQPQHF.

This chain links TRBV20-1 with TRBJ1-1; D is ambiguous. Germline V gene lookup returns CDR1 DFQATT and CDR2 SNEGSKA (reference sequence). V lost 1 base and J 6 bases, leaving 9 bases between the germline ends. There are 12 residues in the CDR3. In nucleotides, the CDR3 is TGCAGTGCTAGAGTTAGCGCGGCTGAAGCTTTCTTT. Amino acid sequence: CSARVSAAEAFF.

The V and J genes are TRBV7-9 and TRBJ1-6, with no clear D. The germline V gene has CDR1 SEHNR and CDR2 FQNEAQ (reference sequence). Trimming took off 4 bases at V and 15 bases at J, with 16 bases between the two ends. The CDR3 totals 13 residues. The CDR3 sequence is CASSSSGSPHLHF. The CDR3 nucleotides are TGTGCCAGCAGCTCGTCCGGGTCTCCGCACCTCCACTTT.

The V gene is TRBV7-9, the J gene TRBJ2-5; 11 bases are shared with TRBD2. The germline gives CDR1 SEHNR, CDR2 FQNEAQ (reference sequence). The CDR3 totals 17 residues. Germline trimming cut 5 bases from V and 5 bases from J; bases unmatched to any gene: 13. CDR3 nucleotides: TGTGCCAGCAGCGCCCGCCCGATAGCGGGGGGGGGTGAGACCCAGTACTTC. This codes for CASSARPIAGGGETQYF.

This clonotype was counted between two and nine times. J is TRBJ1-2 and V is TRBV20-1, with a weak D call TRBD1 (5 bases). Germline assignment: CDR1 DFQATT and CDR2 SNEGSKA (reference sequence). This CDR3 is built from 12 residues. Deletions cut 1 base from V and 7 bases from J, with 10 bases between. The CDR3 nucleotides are TGCAGTGCTAGAGTTGACAGCATTGGCTACACCTTC. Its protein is CSARVDSIGYTF.

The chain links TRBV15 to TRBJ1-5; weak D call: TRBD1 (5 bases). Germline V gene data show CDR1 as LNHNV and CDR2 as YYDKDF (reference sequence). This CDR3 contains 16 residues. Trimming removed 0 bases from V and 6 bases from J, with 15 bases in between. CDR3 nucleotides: TGTGCCACCAGCAGAGAGGCCAGGGCAGGGTTTCAGCCCCAGCATTTT. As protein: CATSREARAGFQPQHF.

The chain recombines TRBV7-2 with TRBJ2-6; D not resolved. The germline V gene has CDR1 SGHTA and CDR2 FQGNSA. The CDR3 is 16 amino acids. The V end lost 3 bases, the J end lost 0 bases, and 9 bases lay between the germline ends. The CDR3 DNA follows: TGTGCCAGCAGCTTGTTAAGAGGCTCTGGGGCCAACGTCCTGACTTTC. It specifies CASSLLRGSGANVLTF.

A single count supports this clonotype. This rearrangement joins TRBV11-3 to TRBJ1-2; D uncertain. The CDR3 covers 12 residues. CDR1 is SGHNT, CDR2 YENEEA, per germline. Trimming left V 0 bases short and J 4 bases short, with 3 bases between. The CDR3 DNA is TGTGCCAGCAGCTTAGACAGCTATGGCTACACCTTC. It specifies CASSLDSYGYTF.

The CDR3 bases are TGCGCCAGCAGCAGTCGTCAGGGCGGTACCGGGGAGCTGTTTTTT. Its translation: CASSSRQGGTGELFF. This chain links TRBV4-1 with TRBJ2-2; D might be TRBD1 (5 bases). Trimming left V 5 bases short and J 5 bases short, with 15 bases between. Looked up from germline, CDR1 is MGHRA and CDR2 is YSYEKL. The CDR3 has 15 residues.

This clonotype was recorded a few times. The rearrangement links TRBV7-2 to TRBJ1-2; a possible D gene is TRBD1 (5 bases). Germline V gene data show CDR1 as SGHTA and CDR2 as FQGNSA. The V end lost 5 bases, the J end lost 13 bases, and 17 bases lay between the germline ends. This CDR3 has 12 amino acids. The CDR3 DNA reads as TGTGCCAGCAGCCCAAGGGGACTTTGGTTCACCTTC. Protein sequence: CASSPRGLWFTF.

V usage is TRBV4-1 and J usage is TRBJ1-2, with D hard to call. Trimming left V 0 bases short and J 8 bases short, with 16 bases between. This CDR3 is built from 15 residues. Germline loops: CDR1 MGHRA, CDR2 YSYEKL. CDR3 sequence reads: CASSQDAGLDSGYTF. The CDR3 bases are TGCGCCAGCAGCCAAGATGCCGGGTTGGATTCGGGCTACACCTTC.

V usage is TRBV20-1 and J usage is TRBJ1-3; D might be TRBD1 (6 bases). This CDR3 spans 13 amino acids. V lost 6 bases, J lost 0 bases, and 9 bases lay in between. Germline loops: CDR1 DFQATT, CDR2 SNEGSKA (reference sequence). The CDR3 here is CSARDNSGNTIYF. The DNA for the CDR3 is TGCAGTGCCAGGGACAACTCTGGAAACACCATATATTTT.

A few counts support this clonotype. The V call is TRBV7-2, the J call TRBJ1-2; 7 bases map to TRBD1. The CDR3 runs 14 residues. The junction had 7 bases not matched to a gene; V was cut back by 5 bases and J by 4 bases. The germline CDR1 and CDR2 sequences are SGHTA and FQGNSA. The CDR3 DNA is TGTGCCAGCAGCCAGGACAGGAGGGGCTATGGCTACACCTTC. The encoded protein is CASSQDRRGYGYTF.

Written as DNA, the CDR3 is TGTGCCAGCAGTTACTCGCGCGGGTACAATCAGCCCCAGCATTTT. It yields the protein CASSYSRGYNQPQHF. The V gene is TRBV6-5, the J gene TRBJ1-5; D remains unclear. Deletions cut 0 bases from V and 3 bases from J, with 9 bases between. The germline gives CDR1 MNHEY, CDR2 SVGAGI. The CDR3 loop spans 15 amino acids.

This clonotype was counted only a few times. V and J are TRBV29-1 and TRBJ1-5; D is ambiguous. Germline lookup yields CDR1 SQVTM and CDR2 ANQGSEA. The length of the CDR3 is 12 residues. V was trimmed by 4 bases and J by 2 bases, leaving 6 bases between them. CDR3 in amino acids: CSVGAGNQPQHF. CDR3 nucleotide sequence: TGCAGCGTTGGAGCCGGCAATCAGCCCCAGCATTTT.

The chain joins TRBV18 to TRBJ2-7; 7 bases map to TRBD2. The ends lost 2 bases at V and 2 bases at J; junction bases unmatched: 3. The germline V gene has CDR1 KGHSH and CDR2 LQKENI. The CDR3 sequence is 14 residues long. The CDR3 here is CASSPKRGTYEQYF. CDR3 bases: TGTGCCAGCTCACCAAAGCGGGGAACCTACGAGCAGTACTTC.

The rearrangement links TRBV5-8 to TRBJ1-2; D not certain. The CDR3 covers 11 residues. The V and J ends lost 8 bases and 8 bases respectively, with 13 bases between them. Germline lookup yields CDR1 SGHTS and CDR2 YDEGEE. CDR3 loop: CASSRKGGYTF. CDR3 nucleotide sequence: TGTGCCAGTTCACGTAAAGGAGGCTACACCTTC.

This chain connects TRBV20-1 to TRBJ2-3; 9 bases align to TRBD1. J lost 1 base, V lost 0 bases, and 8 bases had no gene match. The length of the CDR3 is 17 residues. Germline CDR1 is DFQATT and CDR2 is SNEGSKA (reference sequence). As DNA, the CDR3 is TGCAGTGCTAGAGAGAGACCGGGACAGGGTCGCACAGATACGCAGTATTTT. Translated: CSARERPGQGRTDTQYF.

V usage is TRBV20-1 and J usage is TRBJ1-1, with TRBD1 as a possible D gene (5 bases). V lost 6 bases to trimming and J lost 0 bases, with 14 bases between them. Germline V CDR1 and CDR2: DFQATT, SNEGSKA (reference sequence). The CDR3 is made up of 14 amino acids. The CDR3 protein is CSAGGVRVNTEAFF. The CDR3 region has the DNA TGCAGTGCGGGGGGAGTGAGGGTGAACACTGAAGCTTTCTTT.

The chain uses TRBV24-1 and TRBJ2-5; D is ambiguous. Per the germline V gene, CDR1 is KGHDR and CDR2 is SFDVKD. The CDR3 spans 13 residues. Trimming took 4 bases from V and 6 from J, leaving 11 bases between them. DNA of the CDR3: TGTGCCACCAGTGACTATGGACGGCAGACCCAGTACTTC. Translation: CATSDYGRQTQYF.